This TCR beta chain was identified in a study of blood T cell repertoires in COVID-19. For the study at large: From the United States, Italy and Spain came samples of acute and convalescent COVID-19. Sources were T cells, B-cell-depleted T cells, or PBMCs; the material itself was cDNA or gDNA.

How the authors handled the data: Counts of nucleated cells, estimated from reference gene primer amplification, were obtained. Assay: immunoSEQ multiplex PCR; the TCRdb copy retains only in-frame clones and omits some. V, J and clone size were drawn from that table, and D and trimming were deduced from the DNA. The table includes 55,000 to 65,000 clones, almost 80% detected once. The sequencing input was peripheral blood. The clonotype comes from a man between 60 and 75 years old with acute or convalescent COVID-19.

CDR3 sequence (DNA): TGTGCCAGCAGCCGTACAGGAACAAACACCGGGGAGCTGTTTTTT. It encodes CASSRTGTNTGELFF. This chain connects TRBV7-3 to TRBJ2-2; perhaps TRBD1 as D (5 bases). The V gene's germline CDR1 is SGHTA and CDR2 FQGTGA. V was clipped by 5 bases and J by 2 bases, with 12 bases between them. The CDR3 is made up of 15 amino acids.